What follows are 17 T cell receptor beta chains derived from one specimen sequenced in a study of vaccination and CD4 T cells after COVID-19. Cultured CD4+ T cell DNA was sequenced using the Oncomine TCR Beta short-read assay. TCRdb redid the calling of the PCR reads with MiXCR, one entry per CDR3 protein. Found here are around 9,700 distinct CDR3 sequences, about 25% of them singletons; the top ten hold approximately 25%. Stated treatment: approximately nine-day PBMC culture with coronavirus spike peptide pools or control peptides (ViraFEST assay). What these receptors recognize is not known. The specimen comprised CD4+ T cells from blood, cultured in vitro, sampled after SARS-CoV-2 vaccination. The receptors were gathered from a human donor who had recovered from COVID-19.

This clonotype appeared a few times. The genes are TRBV6-7 and TRBJ2-7; no clear D gene. TRBV6-7 is an ORF, with its function uncertain. The CDR3 length is 16 residues. The V and J ends lost 2 bases and 2 bases respectively, with 16 bases between them. The chain's CDR3 is CASSYLGYPHPYEQYF. In DNA form, the CDR3 reads TGTGCCAGCAGTTACCTGGGCTACCCACATCCCTACGAGCAGTACTTC.

This clonotype was seen only a few times. This chain connects TRBV10-3 to TRBJ1-5, with D possibly TRBD1 on 5 matching bases. Germline loops: CDR1 ENHRY, CDR2 SYGVKD. The CDR3 covers 14 residues. The V end was cut by 2 bases, the J end by 7 bases, with 12 bases between. CDR3 bases: TGTGCCATCAGTGAGCAGGGAATGGAACAGCCCCAGCATTTT. It yields the protein CAISEQGMEQPQHF.

This clonotype turned up a few times. The gene calls are TRBV20-1 and TRBJ2-3; no reliable D call. Germline V CDR1 and CDR2: DFQATT, SNEGSKA (reference sequence). With 5 bases removed from V and 1 base from J, the gap between germline ends came to 10 bases. CDR3 size: 13 residues. This CDR3 is CSAPRSGTDTQYF. CDR3 DNA: TGCAGTGCTCCAAGGAGCGGCACAGATACGCAGTATTTT.

The chain recombines TRBV6-5 with TRBJ2-3; 7 bases map to TRBD1. The ends lost 4 bases at V and 2 bases at J; junction bases unmatched: 9. In germline, CDR1 is MNHEY, CDR2 SVGAGI. The CDR3 totals 16 residues. The chain's CDR3 is CASSSTTGQHTDTQYF. DNA for the CDR3: TGTGCCAGCAGTTCAACCACGGGACAGCACACAGATACGCAGTATTTT.

The rearrangement links TRBV11-2 to TRBJ1-5; D is uncertain. Germline V gene lookup returns CDR1 SGHAT and CDR2 FQNNGV. The CDR3 consists of 11 residues. V gave up 5 bases and J gave up 5 bases, with 4 bases separating them. The CDR3 bases are TGTGCCAGCAGCCCCTATCAGCCCCAGCATTTT. Residues: CASSPYQPQHF. Together with reference TRBV11-2 and TRBJ1-5, the CDR3 gives the full variable domain: EAGVAQSPRYKIIEKRQSVAFWCNPISGHATLYWYQQILGQGPKLLIQFQNNGVVDDSQLPKDRFSAERLKGVDSTLKIQPAKLEDSAVYLCASSPYQPQHFGDGTRLSIL.

In its sample, this clonotype ranks as medium-sized. The genes are TRBV6-1 and TRBJ2-7; 9 bases agree with TRBD1. CDR1 is MNHNS and CDR2 is SASEGT in the germline V gene. The CDR3 runs 13 residues. V dropped 6 bases and J dropped 2; count of bases not matched to a gene: 2. CDR3 region: CASRRQGAYEQYF. CDR3 bases: TGTGCCAGCAGACGACAGGGGGCCTACGAGCAGTACTTC.

There are a few counts of this clonotype. The chain links TRBV20-1 to TRBJ1-6; D may be TRBD1 (5 bases). The CDR3 covers 15 residues. V dropped 4 bases and J dropped 7 bases, with 17 bases sitting between them. The germline gives CDR1 DFQATT, CDR2 SNEGSKA (reference sequence). The CDR3 loop is CSATVSPGINSPLHF. The CDR3 region has the DNA TGCAGTGCTACTGTATCGCCAGGGATAAATTCACCCCTCCACTTT.

The V and J genes are TRBV10-3 and TRBJ2-3; D is possibly TRBD1 (6 bases). Germline CDR1 ENHRY, CDR2 SYGVKD. V was clipped by 4 bases and J by 2 bases, with 10 bases between them. This CDR3 has 14 residues. The CDR3 region is CAISGTGTTDTQYF. The CDR3 nucleotides read TGTGCCATCAGTGGCACAGGGACCACAGATACGCAGTATTTT.

The rearrangement links TRBV28 to TRBJ1-1; 9 bases align to TRBD1. The germline CDR1 and CDR2 sequences are MDHEN and SYDVKM. CDR3 size: 15 residues. V was clipped by 5 bases and J by 1 base; unmatched bases: 5. This CDR3 reads CASSTPGQGNTEAFF. The CDR3 DNA follows: TGTGCCAGCAGTACACCGGGACAGGGGAACACTGAAGCTTTCTTT.

This clonotype was counted between two and nine times. The chain combines TRBV4-3 with TRBJ2-7, with 9 bases aligning to TRBD2. The CDR3 contains 16 residues. Unmatched junction bases numbered 7, after V lost 0 bases and J lost 4 bases. Germline loops: CDR1 LGHNA, CDR2 YSLEER. In DNA form, the CDR3 reads TGCGCCAGCAGCCAAGAATGGGGCGGGAGGGGTTACGAGCAGTACTTC. Amino acid sequence: CASSQEWGGRGYEQYF.

This clonotype was recorded a few times. The rearrangement joins TRBV21-1 to TRBJ2-7; the table's D gene call, TRBD1, was not cross checked with the DNA. TRBV21-1 constitutes a pseudogene. The CDR3 has 15 residues. The CDR3 DNA reads TGTGCCAGCAGCAAAGCGGGACAGGGGTTCTACGAGCAGTACTTC. This codes for CASSKAGQGFYEQYF.

The gene calls are TRBV7-8 and TRBJ2-7; 7 nucleotides agree with TRBD2. The germline V gene has CDR1 SGHVS and CDR2 FQNEAQ. The CDR3 length is 15 residues. Germline trimming cut 3 bases from V and 3 bases from J; bases unmatched to any gene: 8. The CDR3, as DNA: TGTGCCAGCAGCTTTAGGGAGGGCCTGGGCTACGAGCAGTACTTC. Translated: CASSFREGLGYEQYF. The full variable domain, completed using reference TRBV7-8 and TRBJ2-7, is GAGVSQSPRYKVAKRGQDVALRCDPISGHVSLFWYQQALGQGPEFLTYFQNEAQLDKSGLPSDRFFAERPEGSVSTLKIQRTQQEDSAVYLCASSFREGLGYEQYFGPGTRLTVT.

This clonotype is deemed medium-sized. The chain combines TRBV7-9 with TRBJ1-2; D is uncertain. With 4 bases removed from V and 8 bases from J, the gap between germline ends came to 11 bases. Germline loops: CDR1 SEHNR, CDR2 FQNEAQ (reference sequence). The CDR3 extends over 12 amino acids. This chain's CDR3 is CASSSREPGYTF. CDR3 DNA sequence: TGTGCCAGCAGCTCCCGGGAGCCGGGCTACACCTTC.

The chain uses TRBV6-1 and TRBJ1-1; perhaps TRBD1 as D (6 bases). The germline CDR1 and CDR2 sequences are MNHNS and SASEGT. The V end was cut by 5 bases, the J end by 1 base, with 17 bases between. The length of the CDR3 is 16 residues. Written as DNA, the CDR3 is TGTGCCAGCAGTAAAAGGGTATTGACAGGGAACACTGAAGCTTTCTTT. Translating it yields CASSKRVLTGNTEAFF.

V is TRBV5-5 and J is TRBJ1-2; TRBD1 matches 7 bases. The germline V gene has CDR1 SGHKS and CDR2 YYEKEE (reference sequence). With 4 bases clipped from V and 7 bases from J, the junction kept 4 bases outside the gene matches. The CDR3 has 12 amino acids. CDR3 residues: CASSASGGGYTF. CDR3 DNA sequence: TGTGCCAGCAGCGCGTCAGGGGGTGGCTACACCTTC. The full variable domain, rest sourced from reference TRBV5-5 and TRBJ1-2, is DAGVTQSPTHLIKTRGQQVTLRCSPISGHKSVSWYQQVLGQGPQFIFQYYEKEERGRGNFPDRFSARQFPNYSSELNVNALLLGDSALYLCASSASGGGYTFGSGTRLTVV.

This clonotype ranks as medium-sized. The chain carries TRBV20-1 and TRBJ1-6; 10 bases map to TRBD1. CDR3 length: 15 amino acids. Trimming at V came to 6 bases and at J to 4 bases, leaving 6 bases not matched to a gene. Germline CDR1 is DFQATT and CDR2 is SNEGSKA (reference sequence). CDR3 region: CSARRTGGYNSPLHF. The CDR3 region has the DNA TGCAGTGCCCGTAGGACAGGGGGGTATAATTCACCCCTCCACTTT.

This clonotype is judged medium-sized. The gene calls are TRBV20-1 and TRBJ2-7, with a possible D match to TRBD2 (5 bases). The CDR3 loop spans 9 amino acids. The germline gives CDR1 DFQATT, CDR2 SNEGSKA (reference sequence). The ends were cut back, 7 bases at V and 7 bases at J, with 8 bases in the middle. Here the CDR3 DNA reads TGCAGTGTCCCGGGGGAGCAGTACTTC. It yields the protein CSVPGEQYF.